Below, 4 T cell receptor beta chains from the same sample are listed, as sequenced in a study of vaccination and CD4 T cells after COVID-19. These receptors have no identified antigens. Once obtained from cultured CD4+ T cells, the DNA was sequenced using the Oncomine TCR Beta short-read assay. TCRdb passed the PCR reads through MiXCR, listing each CDR3 protein once. The repertoire holds about 20,000 distinct CDR3 sequences, with around 45% as singletons. Documented treatment: roughly 10-day PBMC culture with coronavirus spike peptide pools or control peptides (ViraFEST assay). Sequenced sample: CD4+ T cells from blood, cultured in vitro. The receptors stem from a human donor who had recovered from COVID-19.

The V gene is TRBV20-1, the J gene TRBJ1-5; D ambiguous. V gave up 0 bases and J gave up 2 bases, with 23 bases separating them. CDR1 is DFQATT, CDR2 SNEGSKA, per germline (reference sequence). The CDR3 sequence is 19 residues long. In DNA, the CDR3 is TGCAGTGCTAGAGACCATAACTCTGGGTTTCTAGGTCGCAATCAGCCCCAGCATTTT. Its protein is CSARDHNSGFLGRNQPQHF.

Only a few counts were recorded for this clonotype. This chain uses TRBV6-4 with TRBJ1-2; possible D gene TRBD1, 6 bases. The CDR3 length is 14 residues. Trimming left V 6 bases short and J 5 bases short, with 16 bases between. Germline-derived CDR1 and CDR2 are MRHNA and SNTAGT. In DNA form, the CDR3 reads TGTGCCAGCAGCTACTCAGGGGCAGGGTATGGCTACACCTTC. As protein: CASSYSGAGYGYTF.

This clonotype was counted only a few times. The V gene is TRBV25-1, the J gene TRBJ2-5; the D gene is possibly TRBD1 (6 bases). CDR1 is MGHDK and CDR2 is SYGVNS in the germline V gene. V lost 6 bases and J 5 bases, leaving 19 bases between the germline ends. This CDR3 is built from 15 residues. The CDR3 DNA follows: TGTGCCAGCAGCCGGGACATGGTATCGGGGGAGACCCAGTACTTC. Its translation is CASSRDMVSGETQYF.

V is TRBV7-9 and J is TRBJ2-5, with a possible D match to TRBD2 (5 bases). The CDR3 is 14 amino acids. Per the germline V gene, CDR1 is SEHNR and CDR2 is FQNEAQ (reference sequence). V shed 5 bases and J shed 4 bases, with 14 bases lying between them. CDR3 bases: TGTGCCAGCAGCCTTTTTGAGGGAGCAGAGACCCAGTACTTC. Protein sequence: CASSLFEGAETQYF.